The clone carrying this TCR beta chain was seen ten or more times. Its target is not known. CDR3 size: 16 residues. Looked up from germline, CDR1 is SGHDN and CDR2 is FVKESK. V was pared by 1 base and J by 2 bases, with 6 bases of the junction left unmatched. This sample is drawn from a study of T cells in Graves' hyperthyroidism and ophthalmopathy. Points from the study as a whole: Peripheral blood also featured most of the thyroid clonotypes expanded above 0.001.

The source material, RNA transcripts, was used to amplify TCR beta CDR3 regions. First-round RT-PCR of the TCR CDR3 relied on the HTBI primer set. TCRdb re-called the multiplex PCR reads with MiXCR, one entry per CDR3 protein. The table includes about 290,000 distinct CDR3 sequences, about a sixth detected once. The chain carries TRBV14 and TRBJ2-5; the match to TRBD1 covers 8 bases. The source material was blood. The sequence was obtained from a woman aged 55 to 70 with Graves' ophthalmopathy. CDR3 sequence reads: CASSQGTGLYQETQYF. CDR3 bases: TGTGCCAGCAGCCAAGGGACAGGGCTTTATCAAGAGACCCAGTACTTC. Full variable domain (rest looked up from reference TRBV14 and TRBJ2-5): EAGVTQFPSHSVIEKGQTVTLRCDPISGHDNLYWYRRVMGKEIKFLLHFVKESKQDESGMPNNRFLAERTGGTYSTLKVQPAELEDSGVYFCASSQGTGLYQETQYFGPGTRLLVL.